The 32 T cell receptor beta chains below come from one sample, sequenced in a study of CD8+CD57+ T cells in acquired aplastic anemia. TCR beta VDJ and CDR3 profiling used genomic DNA as template. TCRdb re-called the reads with MiXCR, one entry per CDR3 protein. The repertoire has 16,000 or so distinct CDR3 sequences, over 35% of them found once; the top ten carry 80% to 90%. These TCRs' antigens remain unknown. General study points: Patients had CD8+CD57+ cells showing lower diversity than total CD4+ and CD8+ pools.

Selection for sequencing was limited to patients who had shown CD8+CD57+ cell expansion by flow cytometry. Sample: CD8+CD57+ T cells sorted from PBMCs. Subset meaning: bead-enriched CD8+CD57+ effector memory T cells from SAA patients. The source of these receptors is a human donor with aplastic anemia.

About this clonotype itself: It may be a read error: a sequence one base away is much more abundant. V and J are TRBV30 and TRBJ2-1, with a possible D match to TRBD2 (5 bases). CDR3 length: 15 residues. Germline loops: CDR1 GTSNPN, CDR2 SVGIG (reference sequence). The CDR3 is CVWRGGAPLYNEQFF. The CDR3 DNA reads TGTGTCTGGAGAGGAGGCGCACCTCTCTACAATGAGCAGTTCTTC.

There are a few counts of this clonotype. The chain joins TRBV11-2 to TRBJ2-1; D not certain. This CDR3 spans 13 amino acids. Looked up from germline, CDR1 is SGHAT and CDR2 is FQNNGV. Trimming removed 0 bases at V and 3 bases at J, with 3 bases between. This CDR3 reads CASSLEDYNEQFF. CDR3 nucleotide sequence: TGTGCCAGCAGCTTAGAAGACTACAATGAGCAGTTCTTC.

The genes are TRBV24-1 and TRBJ2-3; D not certain. V was shortened by 0 bases and J by 14 bases, with 11 bases between the two germline ends. The CDR3 covers 12 residues. The V gene's germline CDR1 is KGHDR and CDR2 SFDVKD. This CDR3 is CATSDLVGVRYF. The CDR3, as DNA: TGTGCCACCAGTGATTTGGTGGGTGTTAGGTATTTT.

This clonotype has at least ten counts. The chain joins TRBV6-2 or TRBV6-3 to TRBJ2-1; D uncertain. This CDR3 has 12 amino acids. Germline lookup yields CDR1 MNHEY and CDR2 SVGEGT. Trimming shortened V by 2 bases and J by 9 bases, and 8 bases separated the two germline ends. CDR3 in amino acids: CASSYAAGEQFF. DNA for the CDR3: TGTGCCAGCAGTTACGCCGCAGGTGAGCAGTTCTTC.

This clonotype was observed a few times. The rearrangement links TRBV4-1 to TRBJ1-2; 10 nucleotides line up with TRBD1. The V gene end was trimmed by 0 bases and the J gene end by 8 bases; junction bases not matched to a gene: 6. The germline V gene has CDR1 MGHRA and CDR2 YSYEKL. There are 15 residues in the CDR3. In DNA, the CDR3 is TGCGCCAGCAGCCAAGAGACAGGGGGCCTGAGCGGCTACACCTTC. Encoded protein: CASSQETGGLSGYTF.

J is TRBJ2-1 and V is TRBV7-9, with 7 bases that match TRBD1. Germline CDR1 and CDR2: SEHNR and FQNEAQ (reference sequence). The V gene end was trimmed by 1 base and the J gene end by 8 bases; junction bases not matched to a gene: 2. CDR3 length: 13 residues. As DNA, the CDR3 is TGTGCCAGCAGCTTAGACAGGGGCGATGAGCAGTTCTTC. Translated: CASSLDRGDEQFF. The full variable domain, its missing parts supplied by reference TRBV7-9 and TRBJ2-1, is DTGVSQNPRHKITKRGQNVTFRCDPISEHNRLYWYRQTLGQGPEFLTYFQNEAQLEKSRLLSDRFSAERPKGSFSTLEIQRTEQGDSAMYLCASSLDRGDEQFFGPGTRLTVL.

This clonotype has a count of ten or more. The chain employs TRBV12-3 or TRBV12-4 and TRBJ2-1, with 7 bases matching TRBD2. This CDR3 contains 17 residues. With 2 bases clipped from V and 2 bases from J, the junction kept 9 bases outside the gene matches. CDR3 sequence (DNA): TGTGCCAGCAGTTTAATGACCGGGACTATTACCTACAATGAGCAGTTCTTC. It encodes CASSLMTGTITYNEQFF.

As regards this clonotype: One end of the junction is discordant with germline, which a read error may explain. The chain recombines TRBV2 with TRBJ1-5; D ambiguous. Germline CDR1 SNHLY, CDR2 FYNNEI. The length of the CDR3 is 14 residues. CDR3 amino acids: CASSSDTSNRPQHF. Here the CDR3 DNA reads TGTGCCAGCAGCTCTGACACTAGCAATCGGCCCCAGCATTTT.

This clonotype came up a few times. The V call is TRBV7-2, the J call TRBJ2-5; 8 bases agree with TRBD2. CDR1 and CDR2 from the germline V gene are SGHTA and FQGNSA. Germline trimming cut 3 bases from V and 3 bases from J; bases unmatched to any gene: 6. The CDR3 contains 15 residues. Here the CDR3 reads CASSFSGVREETQYF. The CDR3 nucleotides are TGTGCCAGCAGCTTTAGCGGGGTAAGGGAAGAGACCCAGTACTTC.

With respect to this clonotype: At one end, the junction sequence differs from germline, possibly due to a read error. The rearrangement links TRBV5-4 to TRBJ2-1, with 7 bases aligning to TRBD1. The CDR3 totals 16 residues. Per the germline V gene, CDR1 is SGHNT and CDR2 is YYREEE (reference sequence). DNA of the CDR3: TGTGCCGGCAGCTTGGGATACAGGGGAAACTACAATGAGCAGTTCTTC. It encodes CAGSLGYRGNYNEQFF.

The chain is built from TRBV9 and TRBJ2-7; 8 bases are a match to TRBD1. Losses at the gene ends were 0 bases for V and 6 bases for J; bases not matched to a gene: 2. From germline, CDR1 is SGDLS and CDR2 YYNGEE. The CDR3 sequence is 13 residues long. This CDR3 is CASSVGTGGEQYF. The CDR3 DNA is TGTGCCAGCAGCGTAGGCACAGGGGGCGAGCAGTACTTC.

The J gene is TRBJ2-1, the V gene TRBV15; a weak D match, TRBD2 (6 bases). The CDR3 sequence is 12 residues long. V was trimmed by 3 bases and J by 8 bases, leaving 8 bases between them. The germline CDR1 and CDR2 sequences are LNHNV and YYDKDF (reference sequence). In nucleotides, the CDR3 is TGTGCCACCAGCAGCCCGGGGGATGAGCAGTTCTTC. Amino acid sequence: CATSSPGDEQFF.

This chain connects TRBV5-1 to TRBJ1-6; D gene unclear. Trimming took 1 base from V and 7 from J, leaving 9 bases between them. Germline lookup yields CDR1 SGHRS and CDR2 YFSETQ. The CDR3 contains 14 residues. Here the CDR3 DNA reads TGCGCCAGCAGCTTGCGAGCAGAAAATTCACCCCTCCACTTT. Translation: CASSLRAENSPLHF.

This chain joins TRBV29-1 and TRBJ2-7; 11 bases align to TRBD1. The CDR3 is 14 residues long. With 5 bases clipped from V and 3 bases from J, the junction kept 6 bases outside the gene matches. Germline V gene data show CDR1 as SQVTM and CDR2 as ANQGSEA. The CDR3 sequence is CSVKWTGGIYEQYF. CDR3 bases: TGCAGCGTTAAGTGGACAGGGGGCATCTACGAGCAGTACTTC.

J is TRBJ2-3 and V is TRBV5-1; 10 nucleotides match TRBD1. The CDR3 covers 19 residues. Germline V lookup: CDR1 SGHRS, CDR2 YFSETQ. Losses at the gene ends were 4 bases for V and 6 bases for J; bases not matched to a gene: 20. For the CDR3, the DNA is TGCGCCAGCAGCCGTGGACTCCTGACAGGGGGCCAAAGGTTGGATACGCAGTATTTT. This encodes CASSRGLLTGGQRLDTQYF.

The gene calls are TRBV24-1 and TRBJ2-7, with a weak D call TRBD1 (5 bases). Germline assignment: CDR1 KGHDR and CDR2 SFDVKD. This CDR3 is built from 14 residues. Trimming stripped 3 bases from V and 9 bases from J, with 17 bases between. This CDR3 reads CATSDPLTASAQYF. CDR3 in DNA: TGTGCCACCAGTGATCCGCTGACAGCCAGCGCGCAGTACTTC.

This clonotype was counted many times. This sequence joins TRBV7-9 and TRBJ2-3; tentatively, D is TRBD2 (6 bases). The germline V gene has CDR1 SEHNR and CDR2 FQNEAQ (reference sequence). The CDR3 runs to 17 residues. Trimming removed 1 base at V and 5 bases at J, with 19 bases between. The CDR3 loop is CASSLEVTAWGGDTQYF. The CDR3 DNA reads as TGTGCCAGCAGCTTAGAAGTAACGGCTTGGGGAGGAGATACGCAGTATTTT. The variable domain in full, completed from reference TRBV7-9 and TRBJ2-3, reads DTGVSQNPRHKITKRGQNVTFRCDPISEHNRLYWYRQTLGQGPEFLTYFQNEAQLEKSRLLSDRFSAERPKGSFSTLEIQRTEQGDSAMYLCASSLEVTAWGGDTQYFGPGTRLTVL.

This clonotype was detected only a few times. The chain links TRBV20-1 to TRBJ2-7, with TRBD2 identical over 12 bases. Trimming took 5 bases from V and 3 from J; bases not matched to a gene: 2. The length of the CDR3 is 13 residues. Per the germline V gene, CDR1 is DFQATT and CDR2 is SNEGSKA (reference sequence). As DNA, the CDR3 is TGCAGTGCTGGGGGACTAGCGGGCTACGAGCAGTACTTC. It codes for CSAGGLAGYEQYF.

The rearrangement joins TRBV19 to TRBJ1-2; D remains ambiguous. Trimming removed 5 bases at V and 4 bases at J, with 14 bases between. The CDR3 extends over 14 amino acids. Germline-derived CDR1 and CDR2 are LNHDA and SQIVND (reference sequence). This chain's CDR3 is CASSGNLMGYGYTF. The CDR3 bases are TGTGCCAGTAGTGGTAATTTGATGGGCTATGGCTACACCTTC.

This rearrangement joins TRBV10-3 to TRBJ2-3, with D perhaps matching TRBD2 (5 bases). This CDR3 spans 14 amino acids. The germline gives CDR1 ENHRY, CDR2 SYGVKD. The germline V and J ends were trimmed by 10 bases and 4 bases, with 18 bases remaining between them. CDR3: CATAEGPQSDTQYF. The CDR3 region has the DNA TGTGCCACCGCCGAGGGCCCTCAGTCAGATACGCAGTATTTT.

The genes are TRBV11-2 and TRBJ2-7; the match to TRBD1 covers 7 bases. J gave up 4 bases and V 2 bases, and 5 bases lay outside the gene matches. The germline V gene encodes CDR1 SGHAT and CDR2 FQNNGV. This CDR3 spans 14 amino acids. The CDR3, as DNA: TGTGCCAGCAGCTTAAGGCAGGGGGTTTACGAGCAGTACTTC. Translation gives CASSLRQGVYEQYF.

The sample holds a few counts of this clonotype. The junction departs from germline at one end; a sequencing error may be responsible. The chain is built from TRBV7-3 and TRBJ2-1, with D unclear. The germline gives CDR1 SGHTA, CDR2 FQGTGA. The CDR3 sequence is 15 residues long. The CDR3 DNA follows: TGTGCCAGCAGCTTAAACAGTAACTCCCACAATGAGCAGTTCTTC. It yields the protein CASSLNSNSHNEQFF.

The chain recombines TRBV20-1 with TRBJ2-5; maybe TRBD1 (6 bases). The DNA end lines up better with TRBJ2-7; the J call may be wrong. The V gene's germline CDR1 is DFQATT and CDR2 SNEGSKA (reference sequence). The CDR3 spans 14 residues. CDR3 DNA: TGCAGTGTGACCGTTCGACAGGAATCCTACGAGCAGTACTTC. Its translation is CSVTVRQESYEQYF.

This clonotype was seen repeatedly, ten times or more. The rearrangement joins TRBV2 to TRBJ1-2; 7 bases line up with TRBD1. Germline values: CDR1 SNHLY, CDR2 FYNNEI. The CDR3 totals 12 residues. V shed 7 bases, J shed 4 bases, and the junction held 3 bases outside the gene matches. The CDR3 nucleotides are TGTGCCAGCATCGGGACAGCCTATGGCTACACCTTC. This sequence encodes CASIGTAYGYTF.

The rearrangement links TRBV29-1 to TRBJ2-1; maybe TRBD2 (6 bases). The CDR3 is 12 amino acids. Germline CDR1 and CDR2: SQVTM and ANQGSEA. Trimming took off 5 bases at V and 4 bases at J, with 9 bases between the two ends. The CDR3 DNA follows: TGCAGCGTTACGGGGGTTTACAATGAGCAGTTCTTC. This codes for CSVTGVYNEQFF.

CDR3 amino acids: CASSSGTGGTEAFF. The DNA for the CDR3 is TGTGCCAGCAGCTCAGGGACAGGGGGCACTGAAGCTTTCTTT. This sequence joins TRBV9 and TRBJ1-1, with 11 bases matching TRBD1. V was pared by 4 bases and J by 4 bases, with 3 bases of the junction left unmatched. Germline CDR1 SGDLS, CDR2 YYNGEE. The CDR3 sequence is 14 residues long.

This clonotype was seen repeatedly, ten times or more. CDR3 sequence reads: CASSLFTGHSEQYF. CDR3 nucleotides: TGCGCCAGCAGCTTGTTCACTGGACATAGCGAGCAGTACTTC. This sequence joins TRBV5-1 and TRBJ2-7; tentatively, D is TRBD1 (5 bases). The CDR3 totals 14 residues. V was pared by 1 base and J by 6 bases, with 14 bases between. CDR1 is SGHRS, CDR2 YFSETQ, per germline.

This rearrangement joins TRBV24-1 to TRBJ2-7; possibly TRBD1 for D (6 bases). V was cut by 11 bases and J by 7 bases, with 20 bases left in between. Germline values: CDR1 KGHDR, CDR2 SFDVKD. The CDR3 is 13 residues long. The CDR3, as DNA: TGTGCCAGCAGATACCCCCAGGGGCGAGAGCAGTACTTC. This encodes CASRYPQGREQYF.

The chain employs TRBV13 and TRBJ2-1, with D perhaps TRBD1 (6 bases). Per the germline V gene, CDR1 is PRHDT and CDR2 is FYEKMQ (reference sequence). The V and J ends lost 5 bases and 9 bases respectively, with 17 bases between them. This CDR3 comprises 14 residues. The CDR3 region is CASSPSARGGEQFF. CDR3 sequence (DNA): TGTGCCAGCAGCCCCTCGGCCAGGGGCGGTGAGCAGTTCTTC.

This chain links TRBV12-3 or TRBV12-4 with TRBJ2-5; 12 positions agree with TRBD2. The CDR3 is 14 residues long. The V gene end was trimmed by 5 bases and the J gene end by 9 bases; junction bases not matched to a gene: 7. As DNA, the CDR3 is TGTGCCAGCAGTAGGACTAGCGGGGAGTCGGCCCAGTACTTC. This codes for CASSRTSGESAQYF.

The chain links TRBV20-1 to TRBJ1-1; the D is unclear. The CDR3 length is 13 residues. Trimming pared 3 bases from V and 1 base from J, leaving 9 bases between. Germline CDR1 reads DFQATT; CDR2 reads SNEGSKA (reference sequence). CDR3 nucleotides: TGCAGTGCTAGGGAAGGAGGGAACACTGAAGCTTTCTTT. Translating gives CSAREGGNTEAFF.

V usage is TRBV7-6 and J usage is TRBJ2-5, with unresolved D. V was clipped by 5 bases and J by 2 bases, with 15 bases between them. The CDR3 length is 15 residues. The germline gives CDR1 SGHVS, CDR2 FNYEAQ. The CDR3 region has the DNA TGTGCCAGCAGCCCTCAATTGACACCACAAGAGACCCAGTACTTC. The encoded protein is CASSPQLTPQETQYF.